The clone carrying this T cell receptor beta chain was found a few times. Its antigen is not identified. Between the trimmed V and J ends, which lost 2 bases and 4 bases, there was a span of 7 bases. Germline lookup yields CDR1 SGHDT and CDR2 YYEEEE. The CDR3 sequence is 12 residues long. Assay used: immunoSEQ multiplex PCR; TCRdb lists only in-frame clones, some missing. The sample carries a few hundred thousand clones, 90% recorded once. This sample stems from a study of cytomegalovirus exposure and HLA in healthy donors. As for the study in general: Both the roughly 120 validation repertoires and the approximately 640 first-cohort repertoires used the same platform, as reported by a later analysis. Study conclusions and caveats: First-cohort TCR clusters were later found to tend to co-occur in the roughly 130 validation repertoires. Reports credit the classifier with highly specific, highly sensitive diagnosis of cytomegalovirus status. The investigators catalogued 150 or so TCR beta chains as cytomegalovirus-associated.

Sample: PBMCs. This sequence was found in a woman in her thirties in good health and CMV-seronegative. The V call is TRBV5-6, the J call TRBJ2-7; a weak D match, TRBD2 (6 bases). In DNA, the CDR3 is TGTGCCAGCAGCTTAGGGAGGTACGAGCAGTACTTC. Its protein product is CASSLGRYEQYF. Based on the CDR3 plus reference TRBV5-6 and TRBJ2-7, the full variable domain is DAGVTQSPTHLIKTRGQQVTLRCSPKSGHDTVSWYQQALGQGPQFIFQYYEEEERQRGNFPDRFSGHQFPNYSSELNVNALLLGDSALYLCASSLGRYEQYFGPGTRLTVT.